These T cell receptor beta chains were read from a single sample in a study of early T cells in non-severe SARS-CoV-2 infection. TCRdb re-called the 5' RACE reads through MiXCR, storing one row per CDR3 protein. Of some 82,000 distinct CDR3 sequences in the sample, over 9.5% were seen once. Sequenced here: whole blood, sampled at baseline. These TCRs come from an adult who was a healthcare worker with PCR-confirmed SARS-CoV-2 infection or an uninfected control (not recorded which). Each CDR3 is given with its conserved first and last residue. A D gene is named only where the DNA matches it firmly.

CDR3 length: 14
D gene: NA
J gene: TRBJ2-7
V gene: TRBV5-1
CDR3 protein: CASSSDSVSYEQYF

CDR3 length: 15
D gene: NA
J gene: TRBJ2-7
V gene: TRBV28
CDR3 protein: CASSLGSGAVNEQYF

CDR3 length: 14
D gene: NA
J gene: TRBJ1-2
V gene: TRBV28
CDR3 protein: CASSILAGVYGYTF

CDR3 length: 15
D gene: NA
J gene: TRBJ2-4
V gene: TRBV5-6
CDR3 protein: CASSLRVLGANIQYF

CDR3 length: 14
D gene: NA
J gene: TRBJ1-1
V gene: TRBV5-1
CDR3 protein: CASSLAAWNTEAFF

CDR3 length: 14
D gene: TRBD1
J gene: TRBJ1-3
V gene: TRBV12-3/TRBV12-4
CDR3 protein: CASSSTGDGNTIYF

CDR3 length: 14
D gene: TRBD2
J gene: TRBJ2-1
V gene: TRBV24-1
CDR3 protein: CAIRGGVTYNEQFF

CDR3 length: 13
D gene: NA
J gene: TRBJ2-2
V gene: TRBV28
CDR3 protein: CASVTMNTGELFF

CDR3 length: 10
D gene: NA
J gene: TRBJ1-1
V gene: TRBV29-1
CDR3 protein: CSVRIIEAFF

CDR3 length: 13
D gene: NA
J gene: TRBJ2-3
V gene: TRBV30
CDR3 protein: CAWSGASTDTQYF

CDR3 length: 17
D gene: NA
J gene: TRBJ1-4
V gene: TRBV24-1
CDR3 protein: CATSGGSGKGANEKLFF

CDR3 length: 15
D gene: NA
J gene: TRBJ1-5
V gene: TRBV5-1
CDR3 protein: CASSSRPGGGQPQHF

CDR3 length: 14
D gene: NA
J gene: TRBJ1-4
V gene: TRBV7-2
CDR3 protein: CASSPRGPNEKLFF

CDR3 length: 17
D gene: NA
J gene: TRBJ2-6
V gene: TRBV6-1
CDR3 protein: CASSEGWRTTGANVLTF

CDR3 length: 16
D gene: TRBD2
J gene: TRBJ2-1
V gene: TRBV6-4
CDR3 protein: CASSPLLAAHYNEQFF

CDR3 length: 14
D gene: NA
J gene: TRBJ1-1
V gene: TRBV7-9
CDR3 protein: CASSLVGFDTEAFF

CDR3 length: 11
D gene: NA
J gene: TRBJ2-2
V gene: TRBV5-1
CDR3 protein: CASSLERELFF

CDR3 length: 16
D gene: NA
J gene: TRBJ2-5
V gene: TRBV18
CDR3 protein: CASSPTSDPGRKTQYF

CDR3 length: 16
D gene: NA
J gene: TRBJ2-6
V gene: TRBV27
CDR3 protein: CASSLLPGTGANVLTF

CDR3 length: 14
D gene: TRBD1
J gene: TRBJ2-7
V gene: TRBV6-1
CDR3 protein: CASSKDRGKYEQYF

CDR3 length: 13
D gene: NA
J gene: TRBJ2-3
V gene: TRBV6-1
CDR3 protein: CASSEAEPDTQYF

CDR3 length: 16
D gene: TRBD2
J gene: TRBJ2-3
V gene: TRBV2
CDR3 protein: CASSPGTSRGTDTQYF

CDR3 length: 15
D gene: TRBD1
J gene: TRBJ2-7
V gene: TRBV20-1
CDR3 protein: CSARPTGLSSYEQYF

CDR3 length: 16
D gene: NA
J gene: TRBJ1-2
V gene: TRBV12-3/TRBV12-4
CDR3 protein: CASRIKGSLANYGYTF

CDR3 length: 14
D gene: TRBD2
J gene: TRBJ2-7
V gene: TRBV29-1
CDR3 protein: CSVEVPSGGYEQYF

CDR3 length: 13
D gene: NA
J gene: TRBJ2-7
V gene: TRBV12-3/TRBV12-4
CDR3 protein: CASTQIGTYEQYF

CDR3 length: 16
D gene: NA
J gene: TRBJ2-3
V gene: TRBV28
CDR3 protein: CASSLIRGGWADTQYF

CDR3 length: 13
D gene: NA
J gene: TRBJ1-4
V gene: TRBV20-1
CDR3 protein: CSAVPATNEKLFF

CDR3 length: 13
D gene: NA
J gene: TRBJ2-7
V gene: TRBV7-9
CDR3 protein: CASSPTSSYEQYF

CDR3 length: 16
D gene: NA
J gene: TRBJ1-5
V gene: TRBV4-1
CDR3 protein: CASSHGGDNSNQPQHF

CDR3 length: 12
D gene: NA
J gene: TRBJ1-1
V gene: TRBV6-6
CDR3 protein: CASRAEGTEAFF

CDR3 length: 12
D gene: NA
J gene: TRBJ2-5
V gene: TRBV20-1
CDR3 protein: CSASGIQETQYF

CDR3 length: 14
D gene: NA
J gene: TRBJ1-1
V gene: TRBV6-4
CDR3 protein: CASRKEPGVPEAFF

CDR3 length: 13
D gene: NA
J gene: TRBJ1-1
V gene: TRBV28
CDR3 protein: CATLRWVNTEAFF

CDR3 length: 14
D gene: NA
J gene: TRBJ1-4
V gene: TRBV6-1
CDR3 protein: CASSGAGLGEKLFF

CDR3 length: 18
D gene: TRBD2
J gene: TRBJ2-1
V gene: TRBV10-1
CDR3 protein: CASSIAGGPFGSYNEQFF

CDR3 length: 15
D gene: NA
J gene: TRBJ1-6
V gene: TRBV30
CDR3 protein: CAWSLDTFENSPLHF